Given below is one TCR beta chain in context. This entry belongs to a study of blood T cell repertoires in COVID-19. Study members were between roughly 18 and 90 years old and lived in over 20 US regions. Cohorts were assigned according to the clinical history that participants reported. Symptom resolution, clearance, or two negative PCRs marked the recovered donors of Cohort 3. As originally analysed: Reference gene primer amplification gave estimated nucleated cell counts. The method was immunoSEQ multiplex PCR; TCRdb's version includes in-frame clones alone and lacks a portion of them. Clone size and the V and J calls come from that table; the DNA yielded D and trimming. The sample has fewer than 500,000 clones, approximately 90% seen once. The CDR3 loop spans 14 amino acids. Germline V gives CDR1 ENHRY, CDR2 SYGVKD. With 6 bases clipped from V and 4 bases from J, the junction kept 2 bases outside the gene matches.

The gene calls are TRBV10-3 and TRBJ1-3, with 11 bases identical to TRBD1. Sequencing input: PBMCs or T cells enriched from blood (not recorded which). The sequence came from a woman aged 18-29 years who had recovered from COVID-19. CDR3 sequence (DNA): TGTGCCATCAGGGGACAGGGGGAAGGAAACACCATATATTTT. It encodes CAIRGQGEGNTIYF.